A selection of T cell receptor beta chains follows, all from one sample in a study of cytomegalovirus exposure and HLA in healthy donors. TCRdb's table, derived via immunoSEQ multiplex PCR, lists solely in-frame clones and lacks some. This sample has roughly 120,000 clones; around 80% occur once, and the top ten carry approximately 1%. The sample consisted of PBMCs. The receptors originated from a human donor in good health. Each CDR3 is given with its conserved first and last residue. Fields, in order: clone size, J gene, V gene, D gene, CDR3 protein, CDR3 DNA. A D gene is named only where the DNA matches it firmly. Part of the rows lack a size; the others show once, few, many or a class for expanded clones.

clone_size: .; j_call: TRBJ2-1; v_call: TRBV10-1; d_call: .; cdr3_aa: CASSESAYRYNEQFF; cdr3_nt: TGCGCCAGCAGTGAGTCAGCGTACAGGTACAATGAGCAGTTCTTC
clone_size: .; j_call: TRBJ2-4; v_call: TRBV11-2; d_call: .; cdr3_aa: CASSSAKAGDANIQYF; cdr3_nt: TGTGCCAGCAGCTCCGCTAAGGCAGGGGATGCAAACATTCAGTACTTC
clone_size: .; j_call: TRBJ2-3; v_call: TRBV9; d_call: .; cdr3_aa: CASSGEAGTDTQYF; cdr3_nt: TGTGCCAGCAGCGGCGAGGCGGGCACAGATACGCAGTATTTT
clone_size: .; j_call: TRBJ2-3; v_call: TRBV15; d_call: TRBD2; cdr3_aa: CATSSGGDTQYF; cdr3_nt: TGTGCCACCAGCAGCGGGGGGGATACGCAGTATTTT
clone_size: .; j_call: TRBJ2-2; v_call: TRBV6-6; d_call: TRBD1; cdr3_aa: CASRPHRGLYGELFF; cdr3_nt: TGTGCCAGCAGGCCACACAGGGGGCTATACGGGGAGCTGTTTTTT
clone_size: .; j_call: TRBJ2-7; v_call: TRBV7-9; d_call: TRBD1; cdr3_aa: CASSLDEDRLYEQYF; cdr3_nt: TGTGCCAGCAGCTTAGATGAGGACAGGCTCTACGAGCAGTACTTC
clone_size: .; j_call: TRBJ2-1; v_call: TRBV27; d_call: TRBD2; cdr3_aa: CASSLVAGAFHEQFF; cdr3_nt: TGTGCCAGCAGTTTGGTAGCGGGGGCCTTCCATGAGCAGTTCTTC
clone_size: .; j_call: TRBJ1-6; v_call: TRBV11-3; d_call: TRBD1; cdr3_aa: CASSKGQGESPLHF; cdr3_nt: TGTGCCAGCAGCAAGGGACAGGGTGAATCACCCCTCCACTTT
clone_size: .; j_call: TRBJ2-3; v_call: TRBV5-1; d_call: .; cdr3_aa: CASSLLLQGLGTDTQYF; cdr3_nt: TGCGCCAGCAGCTTGTTGTTGCAGGGGCTCGGGACAGATACGCAGTATTTT
clone_size: .; j_call: TRBJ1-5; v_call: TRBV14; d_call: .; cdr3_aa: CASSQGAGGPQHF; cdr3_nt: TGTGCCAGCAGCCAAGGCGCGGGAGGGCCCCAGCATTTT
clone_size: once; j_call: TRBJ1-2; v_call: TRBV27; d_call: .; cdr3_aa: CASSGNPGTFYGYTF; cdr3_nt: TGTGCCAGCAGTGGGAATCCAGGGACATTCTATGGCTACACCTTC
clone_size: .; j_call: TRBJ1-1; v_call: TRBV5-4; d_call: .; cdr3_aa: CASSFVNTEAFF; cdr3_nt: TGTGCCAGCAGCTTCGTGAACACTGAAGCTTTCTTT
clone_size: .; j_call: TRBJ2-5; v_call: TRBV5-1; d_call: .; cdr3_aa: CASSIEYQETQYF; cdr3_nt: TGCGCCAGCAGCATAGAGTACCAAGAGACCCAGTACTTC
clone_size: .; j_call: TRBJ2-5; v_call: TRBV7-9; d_call: .; cdr3_aa: CSSSLGGRLEEAQYF; cdr3_nt: TGTTCCAGCAGCTTAGGGGGGAGGTTAGAAGAGGCCCAGTACTTC
clone_size: .; j_call: TRBJ2-5; v_call: TRBV2; d_call: .; cdr3_aa: CASSKAGGQTQYF; cdr3_nt: TGTGCCAGCAGTAAGGCCGGAGGCCAGACCCAGTACTTC
clone_size: .; j_call: TRBJ1-1; v_call: TRBV18; d_call: .; cdr3_aa: CASSLGQNSEAFF; cdr3_nt: TGTGCCAGCTCACTGGGACAAAATTCTGAAGCTTTCTTT
clone_size: .; j_call: TRBJ1-6; v_call: TRBV7-2; d_call: .; cdr3_aa: CASSLLNSPLHF; cdr3_nt: TGTGCCAGCAGCTTACTAAATTCACCCCTCCACTTT
clone_size: .; j_call: TRBJ2-5; v_call: TRBV10-3; d_call: TRBD1; cdr3_aa: CAISAGDRETQYF; cdr3_nt: TGTGCCATCAGTGCCGGGGACAGAGAGACCCAGTACTTC
clone_size: .; j_call: TRBJ2-3; v_call: TRBV6-1; d_call: .; cdr3_aa: CASGTGITDTQYF; cdr3_nt: TGTGCCAGCGGAACAGGTATTACAGATACGCAGTATTTT
clone_size: .; j_call: TRBJ2-7; v_call: TRBV7-9; d_call: .; cdr3_aa: CASSLASADYEQYF; cdr3_nt: TGTGCCAGCAGCTTAGCATCGGCGGACTACGAGCAGTACTTC
clone_size: .; j_call: TRBJ1-3; v_call: TRBV5-6; d_call: .; cdr3_aa: CASSFHRTTSGNTIYF; cdr3_nt: TGTGCCAGCAGCTTTCACAGGACCACCTCTGGAAACACCATATATTTT
clone_size: .; j_call: TRBJ1-1; v_call: TRBV28; d_call: TRBD1; cdr3_aa: CASSFYQAGGTTEAFF; cdr3_nt: TGTGCCAGCAGTTTTTACCAGGCAGGGGGAACGACTGAAGCTTTCTTT
clone_size: .; j_call: TRBJ1-3; v_call: TRBV28; d_call: TRBD1; cdr3_aa: CASSPGGQLSGNTIYF; cdr3_nt: TGTGCCAGCAGTCCTGGGGGACAGCTATCTGGAAACACCATATATTTT
clone_size: .; j_call: TRBJ2-1; v_call: TRBV28; d_call: TRBD2; cdr3_aa: CASSLVGGLDEQFF; cdr3_nt: TGTGCCAGCAGTTTAGTCGGGGGGTTGGATGAGCAGTTCTTC
clone_size: .; j_call: TRBJ1-3; v_call: TRBV6-1; d_call: TRBD1; cdr3_aa: CATVQGAMDTIYF; cdr3_nt: TGTGCCACCGTGCAGGGGGCGATGGACACCATATATTTT
clone_size: once; j_call: TRBJ2-2; v_call: TRBV6-9; d_call: TRBD2; cdr3_aa: CASGPYSEAGGLSGELFF; cdr3_nt: TGTGCCAGCGGACCCTATTCCGAGGCGGGGGGGCTCAGCGGGGAGCTGTTTTTT